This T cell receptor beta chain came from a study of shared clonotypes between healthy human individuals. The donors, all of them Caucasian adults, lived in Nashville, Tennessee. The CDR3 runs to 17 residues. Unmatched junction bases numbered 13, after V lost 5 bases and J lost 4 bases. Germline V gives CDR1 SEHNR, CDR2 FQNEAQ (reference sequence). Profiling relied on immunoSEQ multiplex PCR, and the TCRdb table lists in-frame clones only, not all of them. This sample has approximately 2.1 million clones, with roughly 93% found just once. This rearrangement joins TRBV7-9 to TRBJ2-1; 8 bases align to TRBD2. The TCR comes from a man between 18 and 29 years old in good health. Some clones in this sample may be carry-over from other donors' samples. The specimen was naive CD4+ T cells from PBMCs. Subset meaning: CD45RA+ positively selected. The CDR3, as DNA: TGTGCCAGCAGCGGGGTGAAAGCGGGAGACTTATACAATGAGCAGTTCTTC. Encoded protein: CASSGVKAGDLYNEQFF.